This TCR beta chain was sequenced during a study of cytomegalovirus exposure and HLA in healthy donors. Study findings and constraints: Looking again later, the authors saw that most CMV-associated TCR beta chains seemed HLA-restricted.

Remarks on this clone: Its antigen is still unknown.

Germline loops: CDR1 MNHEY, CDR2 SMNVEV (reference sequence). Trimming took 6 bases from V and 4 from J; bases not matched to a gene: 3. This CDR3 is 13 amino acids long. 60 Vbeta and 13 Jbeta primers were used in PCR. Data came from immunoSEQ multiplex PCR; TCRdb stores just in-frame clones and leaves some out. This sample carries 160,000 or so clones, about 78% of them seen once, and the ten largest clones take under 2.5%. The sample was PBMCs. The receptor comes from a man in his sixties in good health and CMV-seronegative. The chain links TRBV27 to TRBJ1-2; 9 nucleotides match TRBD1. The CDR3 loop reads CASRDRGSYGYTF. The CDR3 DNA is TGTGCCAGCAGGGACAGGGGAAGCTATGGCTACACCTTC.